Listed below are T cell receptor beta chains from one sample, sequenced in a study of cytomegalovirus exposure and HLA in healthy donors. Clones were sequenced by immunoSEQ multiplex PCR, and TCRdb holds only the in-frame ones, with some missing. The sample carries some 150,000 clones, approximately 71% recorded once. Sequencing input: PBMCs. The receptors stem from a man aged 40-50 years in good health and CMV-seronegative. Each CDR3 is given with its conserved first and last residue. Fields, in order: D gene, clone size, J gene, V gene, CDR3 DNA, CDR3 protein. D genes are given only for firm matches. The size field is filled for only some rows; it gives once, few, many or a size class.

TRBD1 | once | TRBJ2-5 | TRBV4-3 | TGCGCCAGCAGCCAAGATAGACAGGGGGCAAAGACCCAGTACTTC | CASSQDRQGAKTQYF
TRBD1 | . | TRBJ1-1 | TRBV5-5 | TGTGCCAGCAGCGTGGGGACAGCGAACACTGAAGCTTTCTTT | CASSVGTANTEAFF
TRBD2 | . | TRBJ2-3 | TRBV11-2 | TGTGCCAGCAGCCTACGGGGACTAGCGGGGGCAGATACGCAGTATTTT | CASSLRGLAGADTQYF
. | few | TRBJ2-7 | TRBV4-3 | TGCGCCAGCAGCCAAGATAGGCGCGGGGCCTACGAGCAGTACTTC | CASSQDRRGAYEQYF
TRBD2 | . | TRBJ2-5 | TRBV2 | TGTGCCAGCAAGAAAGAAAGCGGGGGGGCGGGGATTCAAGAGACCCAGTACTTC | CASKKESGGAGIQETQYF
. | few | TRBJ1-5 | TRBV19 | TGTGCCAGTAGTATCATTAGGGGAAATCAGCCCCAGCATTTT | CASSIIRGNQPQHF
TRBD2 | . | TRBJ2-3 | TRBV29-1 | TGCAGCTCTACGAGCGGGGGCGGCACAGATACGCAGTATTTT | CSSTSGGGTDTQYF
. | . | TRBJ2-7 | TRBV11-2 | TGTGCCAGCAGCCCGATCCGCCGACAGGAAACCTACGAGCAGTACTTC | CASSPIRRQETYEQYF
TRBD1 | . | TRBJ1-2 | TRBV15 | TGTGCCACCAGCAGAGAGTTCGGGCGAGGGGGATCGACAGGGGTAGGTGGCTACACCTTC | CATSREFGRGGSTGVGGYTF
. | . | TRBJ1-1 | TRBV11-3 | TGTGCCAGCAGCGGTCAGGGCGGCCCCGCTGAAGCTTTCTTT | CASSGQGGPAEAFF
. | . | TRBJ1-6 | TRBV7-3 | TGTGCCAGCAGCCCCGGGACACATTCACCCCTCCACTTT | CASSPGTHSPLHF
TRBD1 | . | TRBJ1-1 | TRBV6-5 | TGTGCCAGCAGCTTGGGACAGGGTGGCACTGAAGCTTTCTTT | CASSLGQGGTEAFF
TRBD1 | . | TRBJ1-5 | TRBV12-5 | TGTGCTAGTGGTTTGGCTGACAGGGGCCGATATAGCAATCAGCCCCAGCATTTT | CASGLADRGRYSNQPQHF
. | once | TRBJ2-2 | TRBV9 | TGTGCCAGCAGCGTAGACAACAGAAAGTCCTCCGGGGAGCTGTTTTTT | CASSVDNRKSSGELFF
TRBD1 | once | TRBJ1-4 | TRBV28 | TGTGCCAGCAGTCATCCAACAGGGGAGACTAATGAAAAACTGTTTTTT | CASSHPTGETNEKLFF
TRBD1 | . | TRBJ2-7 | TRBV7-9 | TGTGCCAGCAGCCCCACCGGGACAGGGGTTCGCGAGCAGTACTTC | CASSPTGTGVREQYF
. | . | TRBJ1-4 | TRBV6-5 | TGTGCCAGCACCCCGACGGGAGATAATGAAAAACTGTTTTTT | CASTPTGDNEKLFF
TRBD1 | . | TRBJ1-2 | TRBV5-1 | TGCGCCAGCAGCTCTGGACAGGGTGGGTATGGCTACACCTTC | CASSSGQGGYGYTF
. | . | TRBJ1-1 | TRBV4-1 | TGCGCCAGCAGCCAAGATCTGGGGGTCCGGGGGGGAACTGAAGCTTTCTTT | CASSQDLGVRGGTEAFF
TRBD2 | . | TRBJ2-3 | TRBV4-3 | TGCGCCAGCAGCCAAGTGGCTAGCGGGGGTCAGGATACGCAGTATTTT | CASSQVASGGQDTQYF
. | few | TRBJ1-1 | TRBV5-1 | TGCGCCAGCAGCTTGGTTGGGCCCACTGAAGCTTTCTTT | CASSLVGPTEAFF
. | . | TRBJ2-3 | TRBV7-8 | TGTGCCAGCAGAAAACAGCCGCCCTTTAGCACAGATACGCAGTATTTT | CASRKQPPFSTDTQYF
TRBD2 | . | TRBJ2-1 | TRBV4-1 | TGCGCCAGCAGCCAAGATCAGCGGGGGGGGTACAATGAGCAGTTCTTC | CASSQDQRGGYNEQFF
. | . | TRBJ2-3 | TRBV5-1 | TGCGCCAGCAGCTTGGGAGGGACTAGCACAGATACGCAGTATTTT | CASSLGGTSTDTQYF
TRBD1 | . | TRBJ1-1 | TRBV28 | TGTGCCAGCAGTTTTAGGGACAGAGGAAGGAACGCTTTCTTT | CASSFRDRGRNAFF
TRBD2 | . | TRBJ2-1 | TRBV6-6 | TGTGCCAGCAGTTCGAGGGAGGGGAGCTCCTACAATGAGCAGTTCTTC | CASSSREGSSYNEQFF
TRBD2 | . | TRBJ2-6 | TRBV30 | TGTGCCTGGAGTCCGGGGGGGGTGAGTGTCCTGACTTTC | CAWSPGGVSVLTF